Sequencing of this T cell receptor beta chain was carried out in a study of beta chain features in type 1 diabetes. Notes on the study in general: TCRB CDR3 length was moderately but significantly reduced in all four CD4+ subsets of Type 1 diabetes patients.

Every isolated RNA sample was fully reverse transcribed, so sequencing captured expressed TCRB transcripts. Several million reads on average were seen across naive, central memory and regulatory T cell samples. Clones were sequenced by immunoSEQ multiplex PCR, and TCRdb holds only the in-frame ones, with some missing. The table has 150,000 to 200,000 clones, around 8.3% seen once. Cells sorted by CD45RO/CCR7/CD25/CD127/CD95/CD27 comprised CD4+ naive, central memory, regulatory and stem cell-like memory cells. Once sorted, every population was more than 95% pure. This clone was recorded a few times. Its antigen is undetermined. The CDR3 length is 13 residues. Trimming shortened V by 5 bases and J by 1 base, and 8 bases separated the two germline ends. CDR1 and CDR2 from the germline V gene are GTSNPN and SVGIG (reference sequence).

The clonotype was recovered from a woman younger than 30 with type 1 diabetes. The chain recombines TRBV30 with TRBJ2-2, with D tentatively TRBD1 (6 bases). Material: central memory CD4+ T cells from blood. Here the CDR3 DNA reads TGTGCCTGGCTGGACAGGAACACCGGGGAGCTGTTTTTT. Encoded protein: CAWLDRNTGELFF.